These 24 T cell receptor beta chains share one sample of origin, sequenced in a study of early T cells in non-severe SARS-CoV-2 infection. TCRdb re-analysed the 5' RACE reads in MiXCR, keeping a single row per CDR3 protein. This table holds 120,000 or so distinct CDR3 sequences, around 12% found once. The source material was whole blood, sampled at baseline. The receptors were gathered from an adult who was a healthcare worker with PCR-confirmed SARS-CoV-2 infection or an uninfected control (not recorded which).

This clonotype turned up a few times. V is TRBV24-1 and J is TRBJ2-1, with TRBD1 identical over 8 bases. This CDR3 has 17 residues. V shed 5 bases, J shed 4 bases, and the junction held 12 bases outside the gene matches. CDR1 KGHDR and CDR2 SFDVKD come from the germline V gene. DNA for the CDR3: TGTGCCACCAGTGCCAACGTTGGGGACAGGAGTTACAATGAGCAGTTCTTC. Translating gives CATSANVGDRSYNEQFF.

The rearrangement links TRBV6-1 to TRBJ1-6, with D possibly TRBD1 on 5 matching bases. Trimming removed 6 bases from V and 8 bases from J, with 14 bases in between. The germline gives CDR1 MNHNS, CDR2 SASEGT. The CDR3 totals 14 residues. CDR3 DNA sequence: TGTGCCAGCAGATACAGGCCGGGAGATTCACCCCTCCACTTT. The encoded protein is CASRYRPGDSPLHF.

This clonotype was seen a few times. The V call is TRBV12-3 or TRBV12-4, the J call TRBJ2-5; 9 bases are a match to TRBD2. The CDR3 sequence is 14 residues long. V was pared by 6 bases and J by 5 bases, with 7 bases of the junction left unmatched. This CDR3 reads CASRLREGRETQYF. The CDR3 DNA follows: TGTGCCAGCAGATTGCGGGAGGGCCGGGAGACCCAGTACTTC.

For the CDR3, the DNA is TGTGCCATCAGTGTCAGCAGCAATCAGCCCCAGCATTTT. Translating it yields CAISVSSNQPQHF. The chain recombines TRBV10-3 with TRBJ1-5; D not certain. The germline V gene encodes CDR1 ENHRY and CDR2 SYGVKD. V shed 4 bases and J shed 1 base, with 5 bases lying between them. The CDR3 contains 13 residues.

A few counts support this clonotype. The rearrangement links TRBV5-6 to TRBJ1-1; D unresolved. The CDR3 is made up of 14 amino acids. Trimming cost V 2 bases and J 0 bases, with 8 bases left between them. Germline V gene data show CDR1 as SGHDT and CDR2 as YYEEEE. CDR3 nucleotides: TGTGCCAGCAGCTTTCGGGCCCTGAACACTGAAGCTTTCTTT. Encoded protein: CASSFRALNTEAFF.

This clonotype was counted at least ten times. CDR3 region: CASSLSPADTQYF. The DNA for the CDR3 is TGTGCCAGCAGCTTAAGCCCCGCAGATACGCAGTATTTT. The rearrangement links TRBV7-3 to TRBJ2-3, with no clear D. Trimming took off 1 base at V and 4 bases at J, with 6 bases between the two ends. CDR1 SGHTA and CDR2 FQGTGA come from the germline V gene. The CDR3 is 13 residues long. Looking up the rest from reference TRBV7-3 and TRBJ2-3 gives the full variable domain: GAGVSQTPSNKVTEKGKYVELRCDPISGHTALYWYRQSLGQGPEFLIYFQGTGAADDSGLPNDRFFAVRPEGSVSTLKIQRTERGDSAVYLCASSLSPADTQYFGPGTRLTVL.

The rearrangement uses TRBV2 and TRBJ2-5; D unresolved. Deletions cut 3 bases from V and 5 bases from J, with 10 bases between. The CDR3 covers 13 residues. CDR1 and CDR2 from the germline V gene are SNHLY and FYNNEI. The CDR3, as DNA: TGTGCCAGCAGTGACAATAGCCTTGAGACCCAGTACTTC. Amino acid sequence: CASSDNSLETQYF.

This clonotype was counted at least ten times. The rearrangement links TRBV7-6 to TRBJ2-7; TRBD1 matches 7 bases. The V gene's germline CDR1 is SGHVS and CDR2 FNYEAQ. V lost 1 base, J lost 0 bases, and 3 bases stayed unmatched. The CDR3 has 15 residues. The CDR3 bases are TGTGCCAGCAGCTTAGGGACAGGCCTCTCCTACGAGCAGTACTTC. Translated, it gives CASSLGTGLSYEQYF.

J is TRBJ1-1 and V is TRBV5-1, with 10 bases identical to TRBD1. From germline, CDR1 is SGHRS and CDR2 YFSETQ. After removal of 1 base from V and 2 bases from J, the junction contained 2 bases not matched to a gene. The CDR3 length is 15 residues. The CDR3 sequence is CASSLTTGGNTEAFF. The CDR3 coding sequence is TGCGCCAGCAGCTTGACGACAGGGGGCAACACTGAAGCTTTCTTT.

V and J are TRBV7-7 and TRBJ2-1, with a weak D call TRBD2 (5 bases). V was pared by 3 bases and J by 9 bases, with 15 bases between. CDR3 length: 14 residues. CDR1 and CDR2 from the germline V gene are SSHAT and FNYEAQ (reference sequence). The DNA for the CDR3 is TGTGCCAGCAGCTTGTCCCGGGGAATAGGTGAGCAGTTCTTC. Translated: CASSLSRGIGEQFF.

The chain recombines TRBV24-1 with TRBJ2-4; the D gene is possibly TRBD1 (6 bases). V was clipped by 4 bases and J by 3 bases, with 12 bases between them. This CDR3 is 15 amino acids long. CDR1 and CDR2 (germline): KGHDR, SFDVKD. CDR3 sequence (DNA): TGTGCCACCAGTGAAACGACAGGTGGCAAAAACATTCAGTACTTC. It translates to CATSETTGGKNIQYF.

This chain joins TRBV19 and TRBJ2-1; D might be TRBD1 or TRBD2, each matching 6 bases. This CDR3 has 12 residues. Trimming cost V 6 bases and J 8 bases, with 11 bases left between them. The germline gives CDR1 LNHDA, CDR2 SQIVND (reference sequence). The CDR3 loop is CASRGGGHEQFF. DNA for the CDR3: TGTGCCAGTAGAGGAGGGGGTCATGAGCAGTTCTTC.

The chain joins TRBV29-1 to TRBJ1-2; a weak D match, TRBD1 (5 bases). Germline CDR1 and CDR2: SQVTM and ANQGSEA. Trimming took 7 bases from V and 2 from J, leaving 14 bases between them. The CDR3 spans 13 residues. The DNA for the CDR3 is TGCAGCGCCAAAGGGCAGGGAAACTATGGCTACACCTTC. Translated: CSAKGQGNYGYTF.

This clonotype has at least ten counts. J is TRBJ2-5 and V is TRBV7-9, with D perhaps matching TRBD1 (5 bases). Germline assignment: CDR1 SEHNR and CDR2 FQNEAQ (reference sequence). CDR3 size: 17 residues. V was cut by 5 bases and J by 3 bases, with 22 bases left in between. The CDR3 loop is CASSPKYPGSEKETQYF. The CDR3 nucleotides are TGTGCCAGCAGCCCTAAGTACCCAGGGTCTGAGAAAGAGACCCAGTACTTC.

There are many counts of this clonotype. The rearrangement joins TRBV7-2 to TRBJ1-2; TRBD1 matches 8 bases. CDR3 size: 14 residues. CDR1 is SGHTA and CDR2 is FQGNSA in the germline V gene. With 5 bases clipped from V and 6 bases from J, the junction kept 8 bases outside the gene matches. CDR3 sequence: CASSPPGQADGYTF. In DNA, the CDR3 is TGTGCCAGCAGCCCACCGGGACAGGCGGATGGCTACACCTTC.

This clonotype has more than one count but fewer than ten. This chain connects TRBV18 to TRBJ2-1; TRBD2 matches 15 bases. This CDR3 spans 17 amino acids. Germline CDR1 and CDR2: KGHSH and LQKENI. With V trimmed by 3 bases and J by 10 bases, 10 bases remained unmatched. The CDR3 here is CASSPTGLAGGKGEQFF. As DNA, the CDR3 is TGTGCCAGCTCACCCACGGGACTAGCGGGAGGAAAGGGGGAGCAGTTCTTC.

V is TRBV12-3 or TRBV12-4 and J is TRBJ1-1, with D unclear. V gave up 3 bases and J gave up 2 bases, with 7 bases separating them. This CDR3 is 13 amino acids long. Here the CDR3 DNA reads TGTGCCAGCAGTTTTGAGGCTAACACTGAAGCTTTCTTT. Its protein is CASSFEANTEAFF.

The chain combines TRBV7-9 with TRBJ1-5; tentative D call: TRBD1 (5 bases). V lost 1 base, J lost 6 bases, and 13 bases lay in between. The CDR3 has 15 amino acids. Germline V gene lookup returns CDR1 SEHNR and CDR2 FQNEAQ (reference sequence). CDR3 sequence reads: CASSLGGGRSQPQHF. The CDR3 bases are TGTGCCAGCAGCTTAGGCGGGGGTCGGAGTCAGCCCCAGCATTTT.

The genes are TRBV7-2 and TRBJ2-7; 10 bases fit TRBD1. The ends lost 5 bases at V and 5 bases at J; junction bases unmatched: 9. This CDR3 has 15 amino acids. Germline V gene lookup returns CDR1 SGHTA and CDR2 FQGNSA. The chain's CDR3 is CASSPGTGAFNEQYF. CDR3 nucleotides: TGTGCCAGCAGCCCCGGGACAGGGGCTTTCAACGAGCAGTACTTC.

The chain couples TRBV20-1 to TRBJ1-2, with D unresolved. Germline CDR1 is DFQATT and CDR2 is SNEGSKA (reference sequence). Trimming shortened V by 0 bases and J by 8 bases, and 16 bases separated the two germline ends. The CDR3 has 14 residues. This CDR3 reads CSARDRSPTEGYTF. In DNA form, the CDR3 reads TGCAGTGCTAGAGATCGTTCCCCGACGGAGGGCTACACCTTC.

This clonotype was observed many times. J is TRBJ1-1 and V is TRBV28; D gene ambiguous. CDR3 length equals 12 residues. Trimming took 6 bases from V and 11 from J, leaving 16 bases between them. Germline-derived CDR1 and CDR2 are MDHEN and SYDVKM. The CDR3 loop is CASRHYEGLAFF. CDR3 nucleotides: TGTGCCAGCAGACATTATGAGGGATTGGCTTTCTTT.

This clonotype appeared a few times. V and J are TRBV30 and TRBJ1-1, with D maybe TRBD1 (6 bases). Germline V gives CDR1 GTSNPN, CDR2 SVGIG (reference sequence). V lost 4 bases and J 1 base, leaving 10 bases between the germline ends. CDR3 size: 13 residues. CDR3 bases: TGTGCCTGGATTGGACAGAGGAACACTGAAGCTTTCTTT. Protein sequence: CAWIGQRNTEAFF.

The chain joins TRBV7-6 to TRBJ2-3; 7 bases align to TRBD1. Per germline, CDR1 SGHVS and CDR2 FNYEAQ. J gave up 5 bases and V 4 bases, and 15 bases lay outside the gene matches. The CDR3 sequence is 17 residues long. In DNA form, the CDR3 reads TGTGCCAGCAGCTCGACAGGGCCGGGCCAGAGGGGAGATACGCAGTATTTT. This translates into CASSSTGPGQRGDTQYF.

This clonotype was picked up a small number of times. V gene TRBV9 combines with J gene TRBJ1-5; possible D gene TRBD1, 5 bases. The CDR3 is made up of 15 amino acids. V lost 0 bases to trimming and J lost 2 bases, with 9 bases between them. The germline gives CDR1 SGDLS, CDR2 YYNGEE. The CDR3 loop is CASSVEGVRNQPQHF. In DNA, the CDR3 is TGTGCCAGCAGCGTAGAAGGGGTTCGCAATCAGCCCCAGCATTTT. Variable domain in full (rest from reference TRBV9 and TRBJ1-5): DSGVTQTPKHLITATGQRVTLRCSPRSGDLSVYWYQQSLDQGLQFLIQYYNGEERAKGNILERFSAQQFPDLHSELNLSSLELGDSALYFCASSVEGVRNQPQHFGDGTRLSIL.